This T cell receptor (beta chain) originates from a study of blood T cell repertoires in COVID-19. Study in general: COVID-19 samples from acute and convalescent phases originated in the United States, Italy and Spain.

CDR3 length: 12 residues. The germline V and J ends were trimmed by 4 bases and 3 bases, with 6 bases remaining between them. The germline V gene encodes CDR1 SGHRS and CDR2 YFSETQ. Authors' methods: Quantification of nucleated cells was approximated via reference gene primer amplification. The protocol was immunoSEQ multiplex PCR, while the TCRdb copy is restricted to in-frame clones and leaves out a portion. The V and J calls and clone size come from that table; D and trimming were worked out from the DNA. The data hold 130,000 or so clones, with around four fifths observed a single time. Source material: peripheral blood. The rearrangement joins TRBV5-1 to TRBJ2-3; D ambiguous. This sequence was found in a human donor in a cohort sampled during active COVID-19. The CDR3 here is CASSDTTDTQYF. The DNA of the CDR3 is TGCGCCAGCAGCGATACAACAGATACGCAGTATTTT.